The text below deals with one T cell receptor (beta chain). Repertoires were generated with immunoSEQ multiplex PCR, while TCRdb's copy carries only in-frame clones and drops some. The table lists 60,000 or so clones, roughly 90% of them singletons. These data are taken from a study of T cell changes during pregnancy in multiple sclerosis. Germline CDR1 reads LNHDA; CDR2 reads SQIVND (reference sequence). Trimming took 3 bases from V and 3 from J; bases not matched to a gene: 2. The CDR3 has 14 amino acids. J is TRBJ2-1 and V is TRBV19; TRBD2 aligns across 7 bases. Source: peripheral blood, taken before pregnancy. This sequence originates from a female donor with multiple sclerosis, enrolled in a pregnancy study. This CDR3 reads CASSMGGDYNEQFF. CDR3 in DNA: TGTGCCAGTAGTATGGGGGGGGACTACAATGAGCAGTTCTTC.